This T cell receptor beta chain was identified in a study of beta chain features in type 1 diabetes. General study findings and limits: In all four CD4+ subsets, TCRB CDR3 length was significantly, moderately reduced in type 1 diabetes.

This clone was seen only a few times. Its antigen is still unknown. cDNA synthesis used the whole RNA isolate, giving expressed TCRB sequences. The assay was immunoSEQ multiplex PCR, and TCRdb's table has in-frame clones only and misses some. The table lists approximately 84,000 clones, 30% to 40% of them singletons. CDR3 length equals 16 residues. CDR1 SGHRS and CDR2 YFSETQ come from the germline V gene. The V segment lost 4 bases and the J segment 5 bases; nucleotides outside the gene matches: 6. Specimen: stem cell memory CD4+ T cells from blood. The clonotype comes from a woman younger than 30 in good health. The rearrangement uses TRBV5-1 and TRBJ2-3; 14 positions match TRBD2. CDR3 region: CASSPGLAGGGDTQYF. The CDR3 region has the DNA TGCGCCAGCAGCCCAGGACTAGCGGGAGGAGGAGATACGCAGTATTTT.